The 8 T cell receptor beta chains below all came from one sample that was sequenced in a study of shared clonotypes between healthy human individuals. Generated by immunoSEQ multiplex PCR, the TCRdb table keeps only in-frame clones and is missing some. The sample has about 1.1 million clones, around 82% seen once. The specimen sequenced was memory CD4+ T cells from PBMCs. Subset noted: CD45RA-negative fraction. The receptors originated from a man younger than 35 in good health. Some clones in this sample may be carry-over from other donors' samples.

This chain links TRBV9 with TRBJ1-3, with TRBD1 as a possible D gene (6 bases). The CDR3 contains 14 residues. Per the germline V gene, CDR1 is SGDLS and CDR2 is YYNGEE. Trimming stripped 5 bases from V and 0 bases from J, with 9 bases between. CDR3 loop: CASSRDTSGNTIYF. The CDR3 nucleotides read TGTGCCAGCAGTCGGGACACCTCTGGAAACACCATATATTTT.

The chain couples TRBV7-8 to TRBJ2-2; 7 nucleotides match TRBD1. CDR3 length: 17 residues. V trimming: 4 bases; J trimming: 3 bases; junction bases outside the gene matches: 11. Germline assignment: CDR1 SGHVS and CDR2 FQNEAQ. DNA for the CDR3: TGTGCCAGCAGCTCTAGGGGGCTACCTCGGGACACCGGGGAGCTGTTTTTT. Translated, it gives CASSSRGLPRDTGELFF.

This clone was counted a few times. J is TRBJ2-7 and V is TRBV20-1, with unresolved D. The CDR3 contains 10 residues. V lost 6 bases and J 5 bases, leaving 8 bases between the germline ends. Germline values: CDR1 DFQATT, CDR2 SNEGSKA (reference sequence). The CDR3 protein is CSAGSHEQYF. The CDR3 region has the DNA TGCAGTGCAGGGTCCCACGAGCAGTACTTC.

The CDR3 here is CASSQLTGAEGTEAFF. The CDR3 DNA follows: TGTGCCAGCTCCCAATTGACCGGGGCCGAAGGAACTGAAGCTTTCTTT. The rearrangement uses TRBV18 and TRBJ1-1; possible D gene TRBD1, 5 bases. V was clipped by 6 bases and J by 5 bases, with 22 bases between them. The germline gives CDR1 KGHSH, CDR2 LQKENI. The CDR3 sequence is 16 residues long.

The J gene is TRBJ2-7, the V gene TRBV20-1; D remains unclear. V lost 6 bases and J lost 5, with 11 bases in between. CDR3 length: 11 residues. CDR1 DFQATT and CDR2 SNEGSKA come from the germline V gene (reference sequence). The CDR3 DNA reads as TGCAGTGCGCCAAACGCGGACGAGCAGTACTTC. Residues: CSAPNADEQYF.

The chain is built from TRBV5-1 and TRBJ2-6; TRBD1 matches 8 bases. Germline V gene sequence: CDR1 SGHRS, CDR2 YFSETQ. V dropped 4 bases and J dropped 5; count of bases not matched to a gene: 8. The CDR3 sequence is 16 residues long. The CDR3 sequence: CASSDVQGVWANVLTF. CDR3 DNA sequence: TGCGCCAGCAGCGACGTACAGGGGGTCTGGGCCAACGTCCTGACTTTC.

The chain carries TRBV7-6 and TRBJ2-2; D is uncertain. CDR1 and CDR2 (germline): SGHVS, FNYEAQ. Trimming stripped 1 base from V and 4 bases from J, with 10 bases between. The CDR3 extends over 15 amino acids. In nucleotides, the CDR3 is TGTGCCAGCAGCTTAGTCGCAGGTTCCACCGGGGAGCTGTTTTTT. As protein: CASSLVAGSTGELFF.

This chain joins TRBV5-1 and TRBJ2-2, with TRBD2 as a possible D gene (5 bases). V dropped 2 bases and J dropped 7 bases, with 6 bases sitting between them. Looked up from germline, CDR1 is SGHRS and CDR2 is YFSETQ. The CDR3 spans 12 residues. In DNA form, the CDR3 reads TGCGCCAGCAGCTTCGACTACGGGGAGCTGTTTTTT. Translation gives CASSFDYGELFF.